Listed below are T cell receptor beta chains from one sample, sequenced in a study of graft-versus-host responses after intestinal transplantation. This table comes from immunoSEQ multiplex PCR, and its TCRdb copy is limited to in-frame clones, with some not included. Of 75,000 to 90,000 clones listed, roughly 89% are singletons. Their target antigens are unknown. Sequencing was performed on unstimulated CD4+ T cells sorted from spleen or lymph node cells, taken before intestinal transplant. The source of these receptors is a human donor who received an intestinal transplant. Both conserved end residues are part of each CDR3. D genes are given only for firm matches. Only part of the rows carry a size: once, few, many, or a class if the clone is expanded.

clone_size: few; j_call: TRBJ1-1; v_call: TRBV19; d_call: .; cdr3_aa: CASSRGTANTEAFF; cdr3_nt: TGTGCCAGTAGTCGCGGGACGGCAAACACTGAAGCTTTCTTT
clone_size: .; j_call: TRBJ2-2; v_call: TRBV11-2; d_call: .; cdr3_aa: CASSLGASYTGELFF; cdr3_nt: TGTGCCAGCAGCTTAGGGGCCAGCTACACCGGGGAGCTGTTTTTT
clone_size: .; j_call: TRBJ2-7; v_call: TRBV6-5; d_call: TRBD1; cdr3_aa: CASRTGGHYEQYF; cdr3_nt: TGTGCCAGCAGAACAGGGGGTCACTACGAGCAGTACTTC
clone_size: .; j_call: TRBJ1-3; v_call: TRBV9; d_call: TRBD1; cdr3_aa: CASSAETGTGNTIYF; cdr3_nt: TGTGCCAGCAGCGCAGAGACAGGGACGGGAAACACCATATATTTT
clone_size: .; j_call: TRBJ2-3; v_call: TRBV28; d_call: TRBD1; cdr3_aa: CASSSPGQGEADTQYF; cdr3_nt: TGTGCCAGCAGTTCCCCGGGACAGGGCGAGGCAGATACGCAGTATTTT
clone_size: .; j_call: TRBJ1-2; v_call: TRBV20-1; d_call: .; cdr3_aa: CSASPIDGYTF; cdr3_nt: TGCAGTGCTAGCCCCATAGATGGCTACACCTTC
clone_size: .; j_call: TRBJ2-2; v_call: TRBV4-2; d_call: TRBD1; cdr3_aa: CASSQPGGTGELFF; cdr3_nt: TGTGCCAGCAGCCAACCAGGGGGCACCGGGGAGCTGTTTTTT
clone_size: .; j_call: TRBJ2-1; v_call: TRBV5-1; d_call: TRBD2; cdr3_aa: CASSLGLAGVYNEQFF; cdr3_nt: TGCGCCAGCAGCTTGGGGCTAGCGGGAGTTTACAATGAGCAGTTCTTC
clone_size: once; j_call: TRBJ1-3; v_call: TRBV9; d_call: .; cdr3_aa: CASSVDGSGNTIYF; cdr3_nt: TGTGCCAGCAGCGTAGACGGCTCTGGAAACACCATATATTTT
clone_size: once; j_call: TRBJ1-2; v_call: TRBV29-1; d_call: TRBD1; cdr3_aa: CSADQQGRYGYTF; cdr3_nt: TGCAGCGCCGATCAACAGGGGCGGTATGGCTACACCTTC
clone_size: .; j_call: TRBJ2-5; v_call: TRBV5-1; d_call: .; cdr3_aa: CASAREQETQYF; cdr3_nt: TGCGCCAGCGCGAGGGAGCAAGAGACCCAGTACTTC
clone_size: .; j_call: TRBJ2-5; v_call: TRBV25-1; d_call: .; cdr3_aa: CASSEPGGQKTQYF; cdr3_nt: TGTGCCAGCAGTGAACCGGGGGGACAAAAGACCCAGTACTTC
clone_size: .; j_call: TRBJ1-5; v_call: TRBV2; d_call: TRBD1; cdr3_aa: CASSETGTVYQPQHF; cdr3_nt: TGTGCCAGCAGTGAAACCGGGACAGTCTATCAGCCCCAGCATTTT
clone_size: .; j_call: TRBJ2-1; v_call: TRBV4-1; d_call: .; cdr3_aa: CASSQARTVSYNEQFF; cdr3_nt: TGCGCCAGCAGCCAAGCCAGGACAGTCTCCTACAATGAGCAGTTCTTC
clone_size: once; j_call: TRBJ2-3; v_call: TRBV7-2; d_call: TRBD2; cdr3_aa: CASSLNVLAGDTQYF; cdr3_nt: TGTGCCAGCAGCTTAAATGTCCTAGCGGGAGATACGCAGTATTTT
clone_size: .; j_call: TRBJ2-4; v_call: TRBV14; d_call: TRBD1; cdr3_aa: CASSQGSSDRAAKNIQYF; cdr3_nt: TGTGCCAGCAGCCAAGGATCCTCCGACAGGGCAGCCAAAAACATTCAGTACTTC
clone_size: .; j_call: TRBJ1-2; v_call: TRBV5-1; d_call: TRBD1; cdr3_aa: CASRKDRDYGYTF; cdr3_nt: TGCGCCAGCAGGAAGGACAGGGATTATGGCTACACCTTC
clone_size: .; j_call: TRBJ1-6; v_call: TRBV2; d_call: .; cdr3_aa: CASSAQGLNSPLHF; cdr3_nt: TGTGCCAGCAGTGCCCAGGGACTTAATTCACCCCTCCACTTT
clone_size: .; j_call: TRBJ2-2; v_call: TRBV4-2; d_call: .; cdr3_aa: CASSQQGNTGELFF; cdr3_nt: TGTGCCAGCAGCCAACAGGGAAACACCGGGGAGCTGTTTTTT
clone_size: once; j_call: TRBJ2-7; v_call: TRBV10-2; d_call: TRBD2; cdr3_aa: CASRSSGRPAYEQYF; cdr3_nt: TGCGCCAGCAGGTCTAGCGGGAGGCCTGCCTACGAGCAGTACTTC
clone_size: .; j_call: TRBJ1-4; v_call: TRBV7-8; d_call: .; cdr3_aa: CASSLGGRFNEKLFF; cdr3_nt: TGTGCCAGCAGCTTAGGGGGCCGGTTTAATGAAAAACTGTTTTTT
clone_size: .; j_call: TRBJ2-2; v_call: TRBV27; d_call: .; cdr3_aa: CASSLQYSGTYTGELFF; cdr3_nt: TGTGCCAGCAGTTTGCAGTACTCCGGGACATACACCGGGGAGCTGTTTTTT
clone_size: .; j_call: TRBJ1-2; v_call: TRBV29-1; d_call: TRBD1; cdr3_aa: CSVRKGARGYTF; cdr3_nt: TGCAGCGTCCGTAAGGGGGCGCGCGGCTACACCTTC
clone_size: .; j_call: TRBJ1-1; v_call: TRBV6-1; d_call: .; cdr3_aa: CASSEYGEGEAFF; cdr3_nt: TGTGCCAGCAGTGAATACGGGGAGGGCGAAGCTTTCTTT
clone_size: .; j_call: TRBJ2-2; v_call: TRBV2; d_call: TRBD1; cdr3_aa: CASNRDSLSNTGELFF; cdr3_nt: TGTGCCAGCAACAGGGACAGCCTTTCGAACACCGGGGAGCTGTTTTTT
clone_size: .; j_call: TRBJ2-4; v_call: TRBV28; d_call: TRBD1; cdr3_aa: CASSFSDRGAKNIQYF; cdr3_nt: TGTGCCAGCAGTTTCTCGGACAGGGGAGCCAAAAACATTCAGTACTTC
clone_size: .; j_call: TRBJ1-6; v_call: TRBV6-5; d_call: .; cdr3_aa: CASSSLGAYNSPLHF; cdr3_nt: TGTGCCAGCAGTAGTCTGGGAGCCTATAATTCACCCCTCCACTTT